This TCR beta chain came from a study of blood T cells in healthy people across ages. Combining a sample-barcoded 5' primer with a J-beta primer mix, a second PCR ran for roughly 6 to 12 cycles. TCRdb re-called the 5' RACE reads with MiXCR, one entry per CDR3 protein. The sample yields about 1.7 million distinct CDR3 sequences, roughly 30% seen once. Isolating PBMCs gave at least 6.5 million of these cells per sample. A minimum of 5 micrograms of total RNA was extracted per sample. Findings and limits, study-wide: No conclusive comparison of naive versus antigen-experienced cells was possible with unsorted PBMCs.

Trimming pared 4 bases from V and 8 bases from J, leaving 18 bases between. The CDR3 sequence is 14 residues long. Germline CDR1 reads SGHKS; CDR2 reads YYEKEE (reference sequence). Comment on this clonotype: No antigen is known for it.

Material: blood. The clonotype was recovered from a woman in her thirties in good health. The chain uses TRBV5-5 and TRBJ1-1; D might be TRBD1 (5 bases). Written as DNA, the CDR3 is TGTGCCAGCAGCGTGGGACCGAACTACCCGGAAGCTTTCTTT. Amino acid sequence: CASSVGPNYPEAFF.